These T cell receptor beta chains were read from a single sample in a study of glioma-infiltrating T cells after dendritic cell vaccination. Clones were sequenced by immunoSEQ multiplex PCR, and TCRdb holds only the in-frame ones, with some missing. The table shows 50,000 to 70,000 clones, with around 83% occurring only once. The material sequenced was blood, taken after dendritic cell vaccination. The source is a human donor with glioblastoma. The CDR3 runs from the conserved cysteine through the conserved F or W. The order of the fields is CDR3 protein, J gene, D gene, V gene. A D gene is named only where the DNA matches it firmly.

CASNQDRVGTEAFF | TRBJ1-1 | TRBD1 | TRBV6-6
CSTPGDRDEHGYTF | TRBJ1-2 | TRBD1 | TRBV29-1
CASTYSGGAETQYF | TRBJ2-5 | TRBD2 | TRBV6-1
CASSAAGEEQFF | TRBJ2-1 | . | TRBV7-2
CASSSGPGLNGYTF | TRBJ1-2 | . | TRBV27
CASSLAAGTYNEQFF | TRBJ2-1 | . | TRBV7-2
CASSGNWGQGWADTQYF | TRBJ2-3 | TRBD1 | TRBV25-1
CASKVGGGGVGELFF | TRBJ2-2 | TRBD2 | TRBV6-1
CASSEVRPYEEQYF | TRBJ2-7 | . | TRBV6-1
CASSLSGTGVIPLHF | TRBJ1-6 | TRBD1 | TRBV27
CASSPPLRQGIHNEQFF | TRBJ2-1 | TRBD1 | TRBV7-9
CASSSYRGTGRNYGYTF | TRBJ1-2 | TRBD1 | TRBV11-2
CASSAGVTGGNQPQHF | TRBJ1-5 | . | TRBV5-1
CASSLSASSGGLNTGELFF | TRBJ2-2 | TRBD2 | TRBV5-1
CSLRDSYTGELFF | TRBJ2-2 | . | TRBV29-1
CASSVTSGGDVPGELFF | TRBJ2-2 | TRBD2 | TRBV9
CASRDRDRFEAFF | TRBJ1-1 | TRBD1 | TRBV19
CASSHTGLYEQYF | TRBJ2-7 | . | TRBV19
CASSYLQGGEQFF | TRBJ2-1 | . | TRBV6-5
CASMSQGADEQYF | TRBJ2-7 | TRBD1 | TRBV6-5
CASSRTGHRGYTF | TRBJ1-2 | . | TRBV7-2
CASSGLLNTGELFF | TRBJ2-2 | TRBD2 | TRBV6-4
CASSIGTGQPQHF | TRBJ1-5 | TRBD1 | TRBV19
CASSQAADRVNTEAFF | TRBJ1-1 | TRBD1 | TRBV4-1
CASSEPQGNYGYTF | TRBJ1-2 | . | TRBV10-1
CACGAGTSSYEQYF | TRBJ2-7 | TRBD2 | TRBV19
CASSPDRTSGNTIYF | TRBJ1-3 | . | TRBV5-4
CASSLWRGTSGNTIYF | TRBJ1-3 | . | TRBV7-9
CASSPRGTRTYEQYF | TRBJ2-7 | . | TRBV18
CASSYAPGQEVF | TRBJ1-1 | . | TRBV6-6
CASSLRQLQETQYF | TRBJ2-5 | . | TRBV7-8
CASSRTGGTEAFF | TRBJ1-1 | TRBD1 | TRBV6-6
CASSPTEKPNGYTF | TRBJ1-2 | . | TRBV7-9
CAISPATGGVKNQPQHF | TRBJ1-5 | TRBD1 | TRBV10-3
CASSIAAGATTEAFF | TRBJ1-1 | . | TRBV19
CASSLGQNTEAFF | TRBJ1-1 | . | TRBV7-8
CASSRPQAPGDTQYF | TRBJ2-3 | . | TRBV7-9
CASSQADREESQPQHF | TRBJ1-5 | TRBD1 | TRBV4-1
CASSYGQGLGSPLHF | TRBJ1-6 | TRBD1 | TRBV6-5
CASSLEGTDNSPLHF | TRBJ1-6 | TRBD1 | TRBV7-8
CASSEYGLAGTHEQYF | TRBJ2-7 | TRBD2 | TRBV6-1
CATNGLAGRNEQFF | TRBJ2-1 | TRBD2 | TRBV27
CASNGRDSQNQPQHF | TRBJ1-5 | TRBD1 | TRBV9
CASSLGGRQGYEQYF | TRBJ2-7 | TRBD1 | TRBV11-2
CASSIGTGAQPQHF | TRBJ1-5 | TRBD1 | TRBV5-1
CASTPAGGQRAYEQYF | . | TRBD1 | TRBV5-1
CASSLAGRGGSYNEQFF | TRBJ2-1 | TRBD2 | TRBV5-4
CASSLDDRKDNEQFF | TRBJ2-1 | . | TRBV11-3